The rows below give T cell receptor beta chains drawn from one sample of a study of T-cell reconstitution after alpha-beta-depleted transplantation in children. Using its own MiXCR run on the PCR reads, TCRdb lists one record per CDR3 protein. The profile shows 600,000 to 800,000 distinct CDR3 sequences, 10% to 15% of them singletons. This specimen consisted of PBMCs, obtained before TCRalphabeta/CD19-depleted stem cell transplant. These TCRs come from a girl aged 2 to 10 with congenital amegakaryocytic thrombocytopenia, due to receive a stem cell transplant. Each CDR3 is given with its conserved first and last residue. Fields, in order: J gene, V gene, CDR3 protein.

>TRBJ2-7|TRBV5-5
CASSLYDGYTLSSYEQYF
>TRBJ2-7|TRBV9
CASGEISQYF
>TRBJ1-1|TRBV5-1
CASSRGEDTEAFF
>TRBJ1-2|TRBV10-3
CAISDPPDSYGYTF
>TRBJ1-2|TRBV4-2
CASSQDNQAYGYTF
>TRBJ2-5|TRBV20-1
CSAIFRGQETQYF
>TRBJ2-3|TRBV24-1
CATSDARLAGRTDTQYF
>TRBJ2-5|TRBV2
CASRPLLETQYF
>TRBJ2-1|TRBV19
CASSTQRRPTQRVDEQFF
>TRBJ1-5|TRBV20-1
CCARAGGGRGSNQPQHF
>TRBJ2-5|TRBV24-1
CATSDFMRNFNLSQETQYF
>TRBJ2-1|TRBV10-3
CAISASGSPYNEQFF
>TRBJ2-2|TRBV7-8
CASSGDRDRGSGELFF
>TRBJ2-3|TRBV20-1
CSARRGRSTDTQYF